This is a list of T cell receptor beta chains from one sample in a study of cytomegalovirus exposure and HLA in healthy donors. This table comes from immunoSEQ multiplex PCR, and its TCRdb copy is limited to in-frame clones, with some not included. The sample carries about 120,000 clones, about 80% recorded once. Sequencing input: PBMCs. Receptors were obtained from a woman in her forties in good health and CMV-seropositive. Both conserved end residues are part of each CDR3. The D gene is left open where the match is weak. Part of the rows lack a size; the others show once, few, many or a class for expanded clones.

-	TRBV27	TRBJ2-7	-	TGTGCCAGCAGTCTCTTTTTCGGACAATACTACGAGCAGTACTTC	CASSLFFGQYYEQYF
-	TRBV10-2	TRBJ2-7	-	TGCGCCAGCAGTGTCTCCGGGAGTCAGTCTTACGAGCAGTACTTC	CASSVSGSQSYEQYF
-	TRBV4-1	TRBJ2-1	many	TGCGCCAGCAGCCAAGACCCTGCGGGACGCTACAATGAGCAGTTCTTC	CASSQDPAGRYNEQFF
-	TRBV7-9	TRBJ2-7	once	TGTGCCAGCAGCCCCACAGGGATCGGGTGCGAGCAGTACTTC	CASSPTGIGCEQYF
-	TRBV28	TRBJ1-1	-	TGTGCCAGCAGTTTAAGGATTCGGGACACTGAAGCTTTCTTT	CASSLRIRDTEAFF
-	TRBV27	TRBJ2-1	-	TGTGCCAGCAGTTCGAACCCAGCGGAGTCCTGGAATGAGCAGTTCTTC	CASSSNPAESWNEQFF
TRBD2	TRBV5-4	TRBJ2-1	-	TGTGCCAGCAGCGTGAGGGGACTAGCGGGTTACAATGAGCAGTTCTTC	CASSVRGLAGYNEQFF
-	TRBV7-2	TRBJ2-7	-	TGTGCCAGCAGCTACGCGAGCGGCGAGCAGTACTTC	CASSYASGEQYF
-	TRBV4-1	TRBJ1-5	-	TGCGCCAGCAGCCACCCCCAGTGGAGGGGCGGGAATCAGCCCCAGCATTTT	CASSHPQWRGGNQPQHF
TRBD2	TRBV5-1	TRBJ2-7	-	TGCGCCAGCAGCGCTGCCGGGACTAGCGTCCACGAGCAGTACTTC	CASSAAGTSVHEQYF
-	TRBV7-7	TRBJ2-1	-	TGTGCTAGCAGCTTATCTCACGTCCGGGAAAATGAGCAGTTCTTC	CASSLSHVRENEQFF
TRBD1	TRBV5-4	TRBJ2-7	-	TGTGCCAGCAGCTTCGGACAGGGTCCCTACGAGCAGTACTTC	CASSFGQGPYEQYF
-	TRBV18	TRBJ1-1	-	TGTGCCAGCCCTTCCCCTTCGGACAATGAAGCTTTCTTT	CASPSPSDNEAFF
TRBD2	TRBV4-2	TRBJ2-7	-	TGTGCCAGCAGCCAAGAGGCTAGCGGGCACGGGGGCGAGCAGTACTTC	CASSQEASGHGGEQYF
TRBD2	TRBV7-2	TRBJ2-1	-	TGTGCCAGCAGCCCTAGCAGGGGCGGGGTAGCGGGACACAATGAGCAGTTCTTC	CASSPSRGGVAGHNEQFF
-	TRBV7-2	TRBJ2-1	-	TGTGCCAGCAGCTTAGTAGGGGTCAATGAGCAGTTCTTC	CASSLVGVNEQFF
TRBD1	TRBV6-9	TRBJ1-1	few	TGTGCCAGCAGTTATTCAAGGACAGGGGGCGAGATTGAAGCTTTCTTT	CASSYSRTGGEIEAFF
-	TRBV28	TRBJ2-1	-	TGTGCCAGCAGTTTTAGGAGCTCCTACAATGAGCAGTTCTTC	CASSFRSSYNEQFF
-	TRBV30	TRBJ2-5	-	TGTGCCACCTCGGGAACAACTCAAGAGACCCAGTACTTC	CATSGTTQETQYF
-	TRBV30	TRBJ1-1	-	TGTGCCTGGAGTGTACTGAGGACTGAAGCTTTCTTT	CAWSVLRTEAFF
TRBD1	TRBV10-1	TRBJ1-1	-	TGCGCCAGCAGCCCCGGGACAGGGGTTGAAGCTTTCTTT	CASSPGTGVEAFF
-	TRBV19	TRBJ2-7	-	TGTGCCAGTACTAGAGGGGGTTTCCCCTACGAGCAGTACTTC	CASTRGGFPYEQYF
-	TRBV6-6	TRBJ2-7	-	TGTGCCAGCAGGCAATTGGACGGGGGGCTCGAGCAGTACTTC	CASRQLDGGLEQYF
-	TRBV7-6	TRBJ2-2	-	TGTGCCAGCAGCTTCACCACCACTGTGACCGGGGAGCTGTTTTTT	CASSFTTTVTGELFF
TRBD2	TRBV9	TRBJ2-7	-	TGTGCCAGCAGCGTGGGGGTTCGGACTAGCGGGACGGACGAGCAGTACTTC	CASSVGVRTSGTDEQYF
TRBD1	TRBV7-9	TRBJ2-7	-	TGTGCCAGCAGCTCGGGACAGCTCTACGAGCAGTACTTC	CASSSGQLYEQYF
-	TRBV5-4	TRBJ1-1	-	TGTGCCAGCAGCCCCTTGCTAGGGGGGGACACTGAAGCTTTCTTT	CASSPLLGGDTEAFF
TRBD1	TRBV10-1	TRBJ2-7	-	TGCGCCAGCAGAGAAGGGGGCCCCGAAGACGAGCAGTACTTC	CASREGGPEDEQYF
-	TRBV6-5	TRBJ1-5	-	TGTGCCAGCAGCCCAGGCTTGGGCAATCAGCCCCAGCATTTT	CASSPGLGNQPQHF
TRBD2	TRBV7-2	TRBJ2-7	-	TGTGCCAGCAGCTTAGCTCAACTAGCGGGAGCCCAGTCCTACGAGCAGTACTTC	CASSLAQLAGAQSYEQYF
TRBD2	TRBV7-9	TRBJ2-1	-	TGTGCCAGCAGCCAACGACGGGGGGGTTATGAGCAGTTCTTC	CASSQRRGGYEQFF
TRBD1	TRBV9	TRBJ1-2	-	TGTGCCAGCAGCGTAGCGGCACAGGGGTCCAGCTACACCTTC	CASSVAAQGSSYTF
TRBD1	TRBV29-1	TRBJ1-2	-	TGCAGCGCTACGGACAGGGGGAATGGCAACACCTTC	CSATDRGNGNTF
-	TRBV28	TRBJ2-7	-	TGTGCCAGCAGGGCGGCCTCCTACGAGCAGTACTTC	CASRAASYEQYF
TRBD1	TRBV28	TRBJ2-4	-	TGTGCCAGCAGTCCCACAGGGGTTGGCATTCAGTACTTC	CASSPTGVGIQYF
TRBD2	TRBV15	TRBJ2-2	-	TGTGCCACCAGCAGAGAAGGACTAGCCGGCACCGGGGAGCTGTTTTTT	CATSREGLAGTGELFF
TRBD2	TRBV6-1	TRBJ2-2	-	TGTGCCAGCAGTGAACAAGGGGTCGGGAGGACCACCGGGGAGCTGTTTTTT	CASSEQGVGRTTGELFF
TRBD1	TRBV5-1	TRBJ1-1	-	TGCGCCAGCAGCTTAAGCCCCGGGACAGCTGAAGCTTTCTTT	CASSLSPGTAEAFF
-	TRBV5-1	TRBJ1-1	few	TGCGCCAGCAGCTGGGGAGTAGACACTGAAGCTTTCTTT	CASSWGVDTEAFF
TRBD1	TRBV29-1	TRBJ2-1	-	TGCAGCGTTGCCGGGACAGGGGATCCCCCTACGAATGAGCAGTTCTTC	CSVAGTGDPPTNEQFF
TRBD1	TRBV19	TRBJ2-7	-	TGTGCCAGTAGTACAGGGGGCTACGAGCAGTACTTC	CASSTGGYEQYF
-	TRBV11-2	TRBJ2-7	few	TGTGCCAGCAGCTTAAGTAGATCTACCTACGAGCAGTACTTC	CASSLSRSTYEQYF